Each of the 14 T cell receptor beta chains below was sequenced from the same sample in a study of cytomegalovirus exposure and HLA in healthy donors. The PCR had 60 Vbeta and 13 Jbeta primers. Sequencing was performed with immunoSEQ multiplex PCR; in TCRdb, only in-frame clones are kept and a portion is missing. The sample comprises fewer than 200,000 clones, approximately 80% of which are singletons, and 0.65% rests with the top ten. Sequenced input: PBMCs. These receptors all stem from a boy between 10 and 17 years old in good health and CMV-seronegative.

The V and J genes are TRBV4-3 and TRBJ2-7, with D possibly being TRBD2 (5 bases). The CDR3 is 14 amino acids. In germline, CDR1 is LGHNA, CDR2 YSLEER. V lost 0 bases, J lost 7 bases, and 13 bases lay in between. CDR3 amino acids: CASSQDGRGAEQYF. CDR3 bases: TGCGCCAGCAGCCAAGATGGACGGGGAGCTGAGCAGTACTTC.

The rearrangement links TRBV4-1 to TRBJ2-3; D is uncertain. This CDR3 contains 14 residues. Trimming stripped 0 bases from V and 5 bases from J, with 9 bases between. CDR1 MGHRA and CDR2 YSYEKL come from the germline V gene. The CDR3 nucleotides are TGCGCCAGCAGCCAAGATACCCGCGGAGATACGCAGTATTTT. Translating gives CASSQDTRGDTQYF.

The J gene is TRBJ2-6, the V gene TRBV18; 9 bases are a match to TRBD1. J was trimmed by 4 bases and V by 1 base; bases with no gene match: 11. Germline V gene data show CDR1 as KGHSH and CDR2 as LQKENI. The length of the CDR3 is 19 residues. Here the CDR3 reads CASSPQLTGGVSGANVLTF. Written as DNA, the CDR3 is TGTGCCAGCTCACCACAACTCACAGGGGGCGTGTCAGGGGCCAACGTCCTGACTTTC.

The CDR3 sequence is CASSVGPQETQYF. The CDR3 DNA reads as TGTGCCAGCAGCGTAGGTCCTCAAGAGACCCAGTACTTC. The V gene is TRBV9, the J gene TRBJ2-5; no definite D call. V lost 0 bases and J lost 2, with 5 bases in between. This CDR3 is built from 13 residues. Germline loops: CDR1 SGDLS, CDR2 YYNGEE. Together with reference TRBV9 and TRBJ2-5, the CDR3 gives the full variable domain: DSGVTQTPKHLITATGQRVTLRCSPRSGDLSVYWYQQSLDQGLQFLIQYYNGEERAKGNILERFSAQQFPDLHSELNLSSLELGDSALYFCASSVGPQETQYFGPGTRLLVL.

The rearrangement links TRBV11-3 to TRBJ2-3; 8 bases are a match to TRBD1. The germline V gene has CDR1 SGHNT and CDR2 YENEEA. J lost 6 bases, V lost 3 bases, and 8 bases had no gene match. This CDR3 comprises 15 residues. This chain's CDR3 is CASSLGQVRPDTQYF. CDR3 in DNA: TGTGCCAGCAGCTTGGGACAGGTACGACCTGATACGCAGTATTTT.

This clone was detected once. The rearrangement joins TRBV7-9 to TRBJ1-3; D may be TRBD1 (5 bases). V was cut by 2 bases and J by 0 bases, with 11 bases left in between. Germline V gene data show CDR1 as SEHNR and CDR2 as FQNEAQ (reference sequence). This CDR3 region has 16 residues. DNA of the CDR3: TGTGCCAGCAGCTTACCACTCGACAGCTCTGGAAACACCATATATTTT. Its protein is CASSLPLDSSGNTIYF.

Only a few counts were recorded for this clone. The CDR3 is CASSSGTGVGEQYF. CDR3 nucleotides: TGTGCCAGCAGCTCCGGGACAGGGGTCGGCGAGCAGTACTTC. The chain combines TRBV6-5 with TRBJ2-7; TRBD1 matches 10 bases. V lost 6 bases and J lost 6; bases outside the gene matches: 8. The germline V gene encodes CDR1 MNHEY and CDR2 SVGAGI. This CDR3 is built from 14 residues.

The CDR3 spells CASRRPDSSYEQYF. The CDR3 nucleotides read TGTGCCAGCAGGCGACCCGACAGCTCCTACGAGCAGTACTTC. The chain employs TRBV5-4 and TRBJ2-7; maybe TRBD1 (5 bases). Germline CDR1 and CDR2: SGHNT and YYREEE (reference sequence). The CDR3 extends over 14 amino acids. The V end lost 5 bases, the J end lost 0 bases, and 12 bases lay between the germline ends.

The chain couples TRBV19 to TRBJ1-1; D possibly corresponds to TRBD1 (6 bases). Germline V gene data show CDR1 as LNHDA and CDR2 as SQIVND (reference sequence). The CDR3 extends over 14 amino acids. V lost 6 bases, J lost 6 bases, and 17 bases lay in between. For the CDR3, the DNA is TGTGCCAGTAGCCAGGGGCTACTGGGAGCTGAAGCTTTCTTT. It specifies CASSQGLLGAEAFF. Supplemented by reference TRBV19 and TRBJ1-1, the full variable domain reads DGGITQSPKYLFRKEGQNVTLSCEQNLNHDAMYWYRQDPGQGLRLIYYSQIVNDFQKGDIAEGYSVSREKKESFPLTVTSAQKNPTAFYLCASSQGLLGAEAFFGQGTRLTVV.

The chain joins TRBV6-1 to TRBJ1-1, with D hard to call. Germline V gene sequence: CDR1 MNHNS, CDR2 SASEGT. V gave up 1 base and J gave up 0 bases, with 15 bases separating them. The CDR3 consists of 17 residues. The CDR3 region is CASSEGRAELLNTEAFF. The DNA of the CDR3 is TGTGCCAGCAGTGAAGGGAGGGCGGAACTTTTGAACACTGAAGCTTTCTTT.

This clone has a handful of counts. The chain uses TRBV18 and TRBJ2-4; TRBD1 matches 11 bases. Trimming cost V 5 bases and J 2 bases; bases outside gene matches: 8. Germline V gene lookup returns CDR1 KGHSH and CDR2 LQKENI. CDR3 length equals 17 residues. CDR3 sequence: CASSRTGGAGSKNIQYF. As DNA, the CDR3 is TGTGCCAGCTCAAGGACAGGGGGCGCGGGGTCCAAAAACATTCAGTACTTC. Filled out from reference TRBV18 and TRBJ2-4, the complete variable domain reads NAGVMQNPRHLVRRRGQEARLRCSPMKGHSHVYWYRQLPEEGLKFMVYLQKENIIDESGMPKERFSAEFPKEGPSILRIQQVVRGDSAAYFCASSRTGGAGSKNIQYFGAGTRLSVL.

J is TRBJ1-1 and V is TRBV2, with a tentative D call TRBD1 (6 bases). Trimming left V 7 bases short and J 1 base short, with 16 bases between. The CDR3 loop spans 15 amino acids. Looked up from germline, CDR1 is SNHLY and CDR2 is FYNNEI. The CDR3 protein is CASILTGPGNTEAFF. As DNA, the CDR3 is TGTGCCAGCATTTTGACAGGACCAGGGAACACTGAAGCTTTCTTT.

This clone was counted between two and nine times. The chain employs TRBV7-2 and TRBJ1-5; D unclear. V was clipped by 11 bases and J by 2 bases, with 16 bases between them. CDR3 size: 14 residues. Germline CDR1 is SGHTA and CDR2 is FQGNSA. The CDR3 reads CARGGPGGNQPQHF. The CDR3 nucleotides read TGTGCCCGCGGCGGCCCCGGTGGCAATCAGCCCCAGCATTTT.

The chain joins TRBV27 to TRBJ1-6, with D perhaps TRBD1 (5 bases). Germline V gene lookup returns CDR1 MNHEY and CDR2 SMNVEV (reference sequence). CDR3 size: 15 residues. Trimming removed 3 bases from V and 5 bases from J, with 11 bases in between. The DNA for the CDR3 is TGTGCCAGCAGTTTCAGGGCTACGGATAATTCACCCCTCCACTTT. This codes for CASSFRATDNSPLHF.